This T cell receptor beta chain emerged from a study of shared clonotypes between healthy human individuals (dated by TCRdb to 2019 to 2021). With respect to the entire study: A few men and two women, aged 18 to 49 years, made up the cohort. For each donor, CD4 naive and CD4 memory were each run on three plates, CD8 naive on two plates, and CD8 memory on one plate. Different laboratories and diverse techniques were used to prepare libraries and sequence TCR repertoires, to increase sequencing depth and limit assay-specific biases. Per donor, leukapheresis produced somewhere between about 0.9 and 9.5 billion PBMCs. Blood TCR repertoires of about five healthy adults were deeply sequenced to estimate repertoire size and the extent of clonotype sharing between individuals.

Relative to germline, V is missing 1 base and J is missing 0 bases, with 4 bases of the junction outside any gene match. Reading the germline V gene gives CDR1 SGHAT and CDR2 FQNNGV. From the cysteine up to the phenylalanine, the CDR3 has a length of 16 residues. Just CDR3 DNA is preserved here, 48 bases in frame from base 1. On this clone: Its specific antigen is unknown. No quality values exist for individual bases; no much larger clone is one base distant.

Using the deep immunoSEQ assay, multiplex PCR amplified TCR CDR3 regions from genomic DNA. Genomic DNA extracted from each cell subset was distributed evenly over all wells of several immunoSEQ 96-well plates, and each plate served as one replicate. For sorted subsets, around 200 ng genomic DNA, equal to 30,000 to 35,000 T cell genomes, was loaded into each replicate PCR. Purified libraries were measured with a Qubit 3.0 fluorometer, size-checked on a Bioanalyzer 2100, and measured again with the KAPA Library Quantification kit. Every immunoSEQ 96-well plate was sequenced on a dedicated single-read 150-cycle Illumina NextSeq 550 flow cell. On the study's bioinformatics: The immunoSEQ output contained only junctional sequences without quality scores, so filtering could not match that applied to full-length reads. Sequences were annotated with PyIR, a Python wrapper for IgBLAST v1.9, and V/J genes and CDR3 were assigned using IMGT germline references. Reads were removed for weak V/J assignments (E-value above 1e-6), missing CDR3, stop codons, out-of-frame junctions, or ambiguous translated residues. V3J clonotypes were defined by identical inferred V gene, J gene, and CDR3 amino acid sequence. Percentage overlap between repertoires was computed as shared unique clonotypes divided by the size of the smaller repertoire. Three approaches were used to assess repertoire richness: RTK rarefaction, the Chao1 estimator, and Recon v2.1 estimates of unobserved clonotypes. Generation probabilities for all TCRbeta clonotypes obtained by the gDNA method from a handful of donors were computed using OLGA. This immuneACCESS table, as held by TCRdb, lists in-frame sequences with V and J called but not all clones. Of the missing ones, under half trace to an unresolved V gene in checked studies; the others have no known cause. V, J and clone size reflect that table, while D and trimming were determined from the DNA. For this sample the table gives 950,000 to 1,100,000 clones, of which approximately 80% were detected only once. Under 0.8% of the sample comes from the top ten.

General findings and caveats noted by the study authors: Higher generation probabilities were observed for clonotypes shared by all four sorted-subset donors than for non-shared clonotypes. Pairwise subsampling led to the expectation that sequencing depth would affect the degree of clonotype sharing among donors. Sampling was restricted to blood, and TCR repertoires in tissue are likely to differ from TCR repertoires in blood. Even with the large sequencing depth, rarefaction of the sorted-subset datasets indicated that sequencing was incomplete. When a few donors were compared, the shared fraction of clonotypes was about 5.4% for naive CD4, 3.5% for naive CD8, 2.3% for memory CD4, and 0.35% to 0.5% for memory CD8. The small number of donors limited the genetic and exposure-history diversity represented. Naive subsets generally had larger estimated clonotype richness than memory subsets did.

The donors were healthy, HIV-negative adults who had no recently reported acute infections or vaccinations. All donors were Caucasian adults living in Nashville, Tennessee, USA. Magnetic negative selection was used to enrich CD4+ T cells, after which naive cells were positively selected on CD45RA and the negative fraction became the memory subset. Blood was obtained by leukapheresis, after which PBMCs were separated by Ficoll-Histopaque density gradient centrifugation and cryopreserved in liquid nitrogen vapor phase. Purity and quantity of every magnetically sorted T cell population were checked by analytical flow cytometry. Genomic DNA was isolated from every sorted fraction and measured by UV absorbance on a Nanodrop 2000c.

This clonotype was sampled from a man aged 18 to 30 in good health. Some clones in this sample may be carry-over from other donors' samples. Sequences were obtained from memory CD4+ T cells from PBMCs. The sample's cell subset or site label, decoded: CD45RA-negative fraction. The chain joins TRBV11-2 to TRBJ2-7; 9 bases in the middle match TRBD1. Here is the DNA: TGTGCCAGCAGCTTAGGGGGGACAGGGAGCTCCTACGAGCAGTACTTC. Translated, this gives CASSLGGTGSSYEQYF.